The 17 T cell receptor beta chains reported below all come from one sample, sequenced in a study of blood T cell repertoires in COVID-19. Measured with immunoSEQ multiplex PCR; TCRdb has only the in-frame clones, and not every one. The table has about 210,000 clones, approximately 90% seen once. The source material was peripheral blood. All receptors come from a man aged 25 to 40 with acute or convalescent COVID-19.

This clone was picked up a small number of times. The genes are TRBV10-1 and TRBJ2-2; a weak D match, TRBD1 (6 bases). This CDR3 spans 12 amino acids. V was pared by 6 bases and J by 8 bases, with 10 bases between. Germline V gene data show CDR1 as WNHNN and CDR2 as SYGVQD (reference sequence). As DNA, the CDR3 is TGCGCCAGCAGGGACAGTTATGGGGAGCTGTTTTTT. Amino acids: CASRDSYGELFF.

The V gene is TRBV28, the J gene TRBJ1-2; perhaps TRBD1 as D (5 bases). The CDR3 loop spans 14 amino acids. Trimming took 3 bases from V and 8 from J, leaving 16 bases between them. In germline, CDR1 is MDHEN, CDR2 SYDVKM. CDR3 in amino acids: CASSFIFGARGYTF. CDR3 DNA: TGTGCCAGCAGTTTCATTTTTGGGGCGCGGGGCTACACCTTC.

The rearrangement uses TRBV11-2 and TRBJ2-7; D is perhaps TRBD1 (5 bases). V lost 0 bases and J 2 bases, leaving 11 bases between the germline ends. The CDR3 totals 15 residues. Germline CDR1 is SGHAT and CDR2 is FQNNGV. CDR3 sequence: CASSLESGMAYEQYF. The DNA of the CDR3 is TGTGCCAGCAGCTTAGAGTCAGGGATGGCCTACGAGCAGTACTTC.

The chain combines TRBV7-9 with TRBJ2-1; D perhaps matches TRBD1 (6 bases). CDR3 length: 11 residues. Germline lookup yields CDR1 SEHNR and CDR2 FQNEAQ (reference sequence). V gave up 2 bases and J gave up 14 bases, with 10 bases separating them. Here the CDR3 DNA reads TGTGCCAGCAGCTTAAAGGGGGTGAAGTTCTTC. Amino acid sequence: CASSLKGVKFF. Full variable domain (missing parts from reference TRBV7-9 and TRBJ2-1): DTGVSQNPRHKITKRGQNVTFRCDPISEHNRLYWYRQTLGQGPEFLTYFQNEAQLEKSRLLSDRFSAERPKGSFSTLEIQRTEQGDSAMYLCASSLKGVKFFGPGTRLTVL.

Of note for this clone: The junction departs from the called germline gene at one end, perhaps through a read error. The chain has TRBV19 and TRBJ1-6; D unclear. The germline gives CDR1 LNHDA, CDR2 SQIVND (reference sequence). This CDR3 contains 14 residues. The CDR3 bases are TGTGCCAGTAGATACTCTTCCTTTAATTCACCCCTCCACTTT. Protein: CASRYSSFNSPLHF.

V gene TRBV7-9 combines with J gene TRBJ2-2, with D uncertain. The CDR3 sequence is 15 residues long. Germline V gives CDR1 SEHNR, CDR2 FQNEAQ (reference sequence). Trimming removed 1 base from V and 0 bases from J, with 6 bases in between. CDR3 sequence: CASSLDSSNTGELFF. The CDR3 coding sequence is TGTGCCAGCAGCTTAGACTCATCGAACACCGGGGAGCTGTTTTTT.

The gene calls are TRBV4-1 and TRBJ2-2; the match to TRBD2 covers 8 bases. Trimming removed 0 bases from V and 1 base from J; junction bases left unmatched: 4. The length of the CDR3 is 17 residues. Germline CDR1 is MGHRA and CDR2 is YSYEKL. This CDR3 reads CASSQDSGGMNTGELFF. CDR3 DNA sequence: TGCGCCAGCAGCCAAGATTCGGGAGGGATGAACACCGGGGAGCTGTTTTTT.

This chain connects TRBV5-1 to TRBJ2-5, with D perhaps matching TRBD1 (6 bases). This CDR3 has 15 amino acids. Germline assignment: CDR1 SGHRS and CDR2 YFSETQ. V lost 4 bases and J 1 base, leaving 14 bases between the germline ends. The CDR3, as DNA: TGCGCCAGCAGCGGAACAGGGTTCCCCCAAGAGACCCAGTACTTC. The encoded protein is CASSGTGFPQETQYF.

V and J are TRBV5-1 and TRBJ1-6; D call uncertain. There are 14 residues in the CDR3. Trimming took off 0 bases at V and 8 bases at J, with 9 bases between the two ends. CDR1 and CDR2 from the germline V gene are SGHRS and YFSETQ. The CDR3 coding sequence is TGCGCCAGCAGCTTGGGGGTAGGAGATTCACCCCTCCACTTT. It codes for CASSLGVGDSPLHF.

This chain connects TRBV27 to TRBJ2-1, with 14 bases identical to TRBD2. The V and J ends lost 10 bases and 4 bases, in that order; junction bases with no gene match: 6. The CDR3 runs 15 residues. Germline V gives CDR1 MNHEY, CDR2 SMNVEV (reference sequence). The CDR3 DNA reads as TGTGCCACGCGACTAGCGGGGGGGGTATACAATGAGCAGTTCTTC. This sequence encodes CATRLAGGVYNEQFF.

The genes are TRBV15 and TRBJ2-7; possibly TRBD2 for D (5 bases). The germline gives CDR1 LNHNV, CDR2 YYDKDF (reference sequence). The CDR3 is 15 amino acids. V dropped 3 bases and J dropped 0 bases, with 12 bases sitting between them. CDR3 nucleotide sequence: TGTGCCACCAGCAGGGAAAGGACTGCCTCCTACGAGCAGTACTTC. As protein: CATSRERTASYEQYF. Supplemented by reference TRBV15 and TRBJ2-7, the full variable domain reads DAMVIQNPRYQVTQFGKPVTLSCSQTLNHNVMYWYQQKSSQAPKLLFHYYDKDFNNEADTPDNFQSRRPNTSFCFLDIRSPGLGDTAMYLCATSRERTASYEQYFGPGTRLTVT.

J is TRBJ2-3 and V is TRBV12-5; no clear D gene. This CDR3 has 13 residues. Germline V lookup: CDR1 LGHNT, CDR2 FRNRAP. Trimming stripped 5 bases from V and 4 bases from J, with 10 bases between. CDR3 nucleotide sequence: TGTGCTAGTGGTCCCCCTACCGCAGATACGCAGTATTTT. It is translated as CASGPPTADTQYF.

The rearrangement links TRBV18 to TRBJ2-3, with TRBD1 as a possible D gene (6 bases). V lost 3 bases and J 0 bases, leaving 13 bases between the germline ends. Germline CDR1 KGHSH, CDR2 LQKENI. The length of the CDR3 is 16 residues. CDR3 residues: CASSPLDRPSTDTQYF. The DNA for the CDR3 is TGTGCCAGCTCACCCTTAGACAGGCCTAGCACAGATACGCAGTATTTT.

The chain employs TRBV19 and TRBJ1-5; TRBD1 matches at 8 bases. The junction had 7 bases not matched to a gene; V was cut back by 6 bases and J by 3 bases. From germline, CDR1 is LNHDA and CDR2 SQIVND (reference sequence). The CDR3 spans 15 residues. CDR3 sequence: CASSSDRADNQPQHF. The DNA for the CDR3 is TGTGCCAGTAGCTCGGACAGGGCAGACAATCAGCCCCAGCATTTT.

CDR3 in DNA: TGCGCCAGCAGCCAAGGTACGGGCAGGGCCCCCTACGAGCAGTACTTC. It codes for CASSQGTGRAPYEQYF. The chain couples TRBV4-1 to TRBJ2-7; possible D gene TRBD1, 5 bases. V was cut by 1 base and J by 2 bases, with 15 bases left in between. The CDR3 consists of 16 residues. CDR1 is MGHRA and CDR2 is YSYEKL in the germline V gene.

The chain is built from TRBV3-1 (or the pseudogene TRBV3-2) and TRBJ1-2, with a weak D call TRBD1 (6 bases). V dropped 2 bases and J dropped 7 bases, with 11 bases sitting between them. Looked up from germline, CDR1 is LGHDT and CDR2 is YNNKEL (reference sequence). The CDR3 has 13 residues. The CDR3 DNA reads TGTGCCAGCAGCCAACGGACAGTTAGTGGCTACACCTTC. It is translated as CASSQRTVSGYTF.

The V call is TRBV15, the J call TRBJ2-1; perhaps TRBD2 as D (5 bases). V lost 0 bases, J lost 2 bases, and 11 bases lay in between. Germline lookup yields CDR1 LNHNV and CDR2 YYDKDF (reference sequence). The CDR3 covers 16 residues. CDR3 loop: CATSRDLYGTYNEQFF. In DNA, the CDR3 is TGTGCCACCAGCAGAGATCTTTACGGGACCTACAATGAGCAGTTCTTC. The whole variable domain, remainder taken from reference TRBV15 and TRBJ2-1, is DAMVIQNPRYQVTQFGKPVTLSCSQTLNHNVMYWYQQKSSQAPKLLFHYYDKDFNNEADTPDNFQSRRPNTSFCFLDIRSPGLGDTAMYLCATSRDLYGTYNEQFFGPGTRLTVL.